Presented here are 24 T cell receptor beta chains from one specimen sequenced in a study of cytomegalovirus exposure and HLA in healthy donors. Use of 60 Vbeta and 13 Jbeta primers characterized the PCR. Sequenced by immunoSEQ multiplex PCR; TCRdb stores in-frame clones only, minus some. Among 100,000 or so clones listed, 75% to 90% were seen once. The sample consisted of PBMCs. All receptors come from a man aged 30-40 years in good health and CMV-seropositive.

This clone appeared once. The J gene is TRBJ1-1, the V gene TRBV4-1, with a tentative D call TRBD1 (5 bases). V shed 1 base and J shed 7 bases, with 13 bases lying between them. CDR3 length equals 14 residues. Per the germline V gene, CDR1 is MGHRA and CDR2 is YSYEKL. The CDR3 DNA follows: TGCGCCAGCAGCCAAGTGGGCAGGGAAGTTGAAGCTTTCTTT. Encoded protein: CASSQVGREVEAFF.

This sequence joins TRBV19 and TRBJ1-5; TRBD1 aligns across 9 bases. CDR3 length: 14 amino acids. The trim removed 5 bases at V and 7 bases at J, leaving 6 bases unmatched. The germline CDR1 and CDR2 sequences are LNHDA and SQIVND (reference sequence). CDR3 in amino acids: CASSEGQGGQPQHF. CDR3 bases: TGTGCCAGTAGTGAGGGACAGGGTGGCCAGCCCCAGCATTTT. The whole variable domain, remainder taken from reference TRBV19 and TRBJ1-5, is DGGITQSPKYLFRKEGQNVTLSCEQNLNHDAMYWYRQDPGQGLRLIYYSQIVNDFQKGDIAEGYSVSREKKESFPLTVTSAQKNPTAFYLCASSEGQGGQPQHFGDGTRLSIL.

The chain carries TRBV5-6 and TRBJ2-2; D gene uncertain. This CDR3 has 17 residues. Germline V CDR1 and CDR2: SGHDT, YYEEEE. The V gene lost 1 base and the J gene lost 0 bases, with 13 bases spanning the gap. The CDR3 loop is CASSLLLGSSNTGELFF. CDR3 coding DNA: TGTGCCAGCAGCTTGTTATTGGGCAGTTCGAACACCGGGGAGCTGTTTTTT. Looking up the rest from reference TRBV5-6 and TRBJ2-2 gives the full variable domain: DAGVTQSPTHLIKTRGQQVTLRCSPKSGHDTVSWYQQALGQGPQFIFQYYEEEERQRGNFPDRFSGHQFPNYSSELNVNALLLGDSALYLCASSLLLGSSNTGELFFGEGSRLTVL.

The rearrangement joins TRBV29-1 to TRBJ2-2; TRBD1 matches 7 bases. V shed 7 bases and J 4 bases; nucleotides not matched to a gene: 9. CDR1 and CDR2 (germline): SQVTM, ANQGSEA. The CDR3 loop spans 14 amino acids. CDR3 amino acids: CSAGRQGGTGELFF. CDR3 DNA sequence: TGCAGCGCCGGTCGACAGGGCGGCACCGGGGAGCTGTTTTTT.

The table lists this clone with a few counts. The V call is TRBV6-6, the J call TRBJ1-3; 8 nucleotides line up with TRBD1. V shed 5 bases, J shed 3 bases, and the junction held 6 bases outside the gene matches. Germline lookup yields CDR1 MNHNY and CDR2 SVGAGI (reference sequence). The CDR3 spans 15 residues. This chain's CDR3 is CASSVPGGNGNTIYF. CDR3 DNA: TGTGCCAGCAGTGTGCCAGGGGGCAATGGAAACACCATATATTTT.

In DNA form, the CDR3 reads TGTGCCAGCAGTTTACAGGGGAACCAGCCCCAGCATTTT. It encodes CASSLQGNQPQHF. The rearrangement links TRBV27 to TRBJ1-5; D is possibly TRBD1 (6 bases). The CDR3 runs 13 residues. Germline V gene data show CDR1 as MNHEY and CDR2 as SMNVEV (reference sequence). V lost 2 bases and J lost 7, with 9 bases in between.

V is TRBV6-5 and J is TRBJ1-1, with D uncertain. The germline V gene encodes CDR1 MNHEY and CDR2 SVGAGI. This CDR3 comprises 14 residues. The germline V and J ends were trimmed by 4 bases and 7 bases, with 16 bases remaining between them. CDR3 region: CASSFSVNPNEAFF. The CDR3 nucleotides are TGTGCCAGCAGTTTCTCGGTGAACCCTAATGAAGCTTTCTTT.

This sequence joins TRBV5-6 and TRBJ2-7; D may be TRBD1 (6 bases). Germline V CDR1 and CDR2: SGHDT, YYEEEE. The length of the CDR3 is 13 residues. V was cut by 6 bases and J by 0 bases, with 10 bases left in between. The CDR3 reads CASNRDTSYEQYF. CDR3 in DNA: TGTGCCAGCAACCGGGACACCTCCTACGAGCAGTACTTC.

The CDR3 reads CASSLGAGNNEQFF. CDR3 in DNA: TGCGCCAGCAGCTTGGGGGCCGGAAATAATGAGCAGTTCTTC. The chain links TRBV5-1 to TRBJ2-1; no reliable D call. The V end lost 0 bases, the J end lost 7 bases, and 11 bases lay between the germline ends. In germline, CDR1 is SGHRS, CDR2 YFSETQ. The CDR3 runs to 14 residues.

The chain carries TRBV4-1 and TRBJ2-7, with D possibly matching TRBD1 (5 bases). V lost 4 bases and J lost 2, with 12 bases in between. Germline V gene lookup returns CDR1 MGHRA and CDR2 YSYEKL. The CDR3 is 14 residues long. For the CDR3, the DNA is TGCGCCAGCAGCCGACGTGGGGCAGCCTACGAGCAGTACTTC. Translated: CASSRRGAAYEQYF.

The chain links TRBV2 to TRBJ1-2; the match to TRBD1 covers 9 bases. The CDR3 runs to 14 residues. Germline V gene sequence: CDR1 SNHLY, CDR2 FYNNEI. The trim removed 6 bases at V and 5 bases at J, leaving 7 bases unmatched. Here the CDR3 DNA reads TGTGCCAGCAGCGGGACAGGGTTTGGGTATGGCTACACCTTC. Amino acids: CASSGTGFGYGYTF.

V is TRBV1 and J is TRBJ1-4; the table gives TRBD1 as D, unverified against the DNA. TRBV1 is listed as a pseudogene. This CDR3 contains 21 residues. CDR3 amino acids: CTSSQGGAEGHNIATNEKLFF. Here the CDR3 DNA reads TGCACCAGCAGCCAAGGGGGAGCCGAGGGACACAATATTGCAACTAATGAAAAACTGTTTTTT.

This chain uses TRBV4-2 with TRBJ1-3; 7 bases are a match to TRBD1. Germline V lookup: CDR1 LGHNA, CDR2 YNFKEQ. V lost 5 bases, J lost 2 bases, and 3 bases stayed unmatched. The CDR3 has 14 residues. In DNA form, the CDR3 reads TGTGCCAGCAGCGAACAGGGGACTGGAAACACCATATATTTT. Translation gives CASSEQGTGNTIYF.

V is TRBV13 and J is TRBJ2-5, with a weak D call TRBD2 (7 bases). From germline, CDR1 is PRHDT and CDR2 FYEKMQ (reference sequence). Trimming pared 5 bases from V and 4 bases from J, leaving 14 bases between. The length of the CDR3 is 14 residues. The CDR3 coding sequence is TGTGCCAGCAGCCCCGCGGGGGCAGGAGAGACCCAGTACTTC. This sequence encodes CASSPAGAGETQYF.

The chain carries TRBV7-3 and TRBJ2-1, with 8 positions matching TRBD1. J gave up 4 bases and V 8 bases, and 4 bases lay outside the gene matches. Germline CDR1 is SGHTA and CDR2 is FQGTGA. The CDR3 has 13 amino acids. In DNA, the CDR3 is TGTGCCAGCGGACAGGGCTTATACAATGAGCAGTTCTTC. It specifies CASGQGLYNEQFF.

This clone was found a few times. The chain joins TRBV5-6 to TRBJ2-1, with D possibly matching TRBD1 (6 bases). The germline V gene encodes CDR1 SGHDT and CDR2 YYEEEE. The CDR3 runs 16 residues. V lost 4 bases and J lost 0, with 14 bases in between. The CDR3: CASSLRGLSSYNEQFF. CDR3 in DNA: TGTGCCAGCAGCCTCAGGGGTCTAAGCTCCTACAATGAGCAGTTCTTC.

This chain joins TRBV19 and TRBJ1-5; unclear D gene. This CDR3 has 14 residues. Trimming pared 5 bases from V and 0 bases from J, leaving 8 bases between. CDR1 and CDR2 from the germline V gene are LNHDA and SQIVND (reference sequence). CDR3: CASSSTLSNQPQHF. CDR3 DNA sequence: TGTGCCAGTAGTTCAACTCTTAGCAATCAGCCCCAGCATTTT.

The CDR3 region has the DNA TGTGCCAGCAGTCTTAGCACTAGCGGGGGAGACACCGGGGAGCTGTTTTTT. Translated: CASSLSTSGGDTGELFF. This rearrangement joins TRBV2 to TRBJ2-2, with 11 bases aligning to TRBD2. This CDR3 has 17 amino acids. CDR1 and CDR2 from the germline V gene are SNHLY and FYNNEI. The junction had 8 bases not matched to a gene; V was cut back by 5 bases and J by 3 bases. Based on the CDR3 plus reference TRBV2 and TRBJ2-2, the full variable domain is EPEVTQTPSHQVTQMGQEVILRCVPISNHLYFYWYRQILGQKVEFLVSFYNNEISEKSEIFDDQFSVERPDGSNFTLKIRSTKLEDSAMYFCASSLSTSGGDTGELFFGEGSRLTVL.

This clone has a handful of counts. J is TRBJ1-4 and V is TRBV6-1; tentative D call: TRBD1 (5 bases). V was trimmed by 7 bases and J by 0 bases, leaving 9 bases between them. The CDR3 runs to 14 residues. The germline gives CDR1 MNHNS, CDR2 SASEGT. The CDR3 is CASKTGTTNEKLFF. CDR3 coding DNA: TGTGCCAGCAAAACAGGCACAACTAATGAAAAACTGTTTTTT.

This chain uses TRBV5-3 with TRBJ2-1; TRBD1 aligns across 8 bases. TRBV5-3 is assigned to the ORF class and has an uncertain function. The junction had 12 bases not matched to a gene; V was cut back by 4 bases and J by 0 bases. This CDR3 region has 18 residues. For the CDR3, the DNA is TGTGCCAGAAGCACCGGTCCAGGGGGCAAGGGCTCCTACAATGAGCAGTTCTTC. It specifies CARSTGPGGKGSYNEQFF.

V gene TRBV19 combines with J gene TRBJ1-1, with a possible D match to TRBD1 (6 bases). The CDR3 is 14 amino acids. CDR1 and CDR2 from the germline V gene are LNHDA and SQIVND (reference sequence). Trimming took off 6 bases at V and 4 bases at J, with 15 bases between the two ends. CDR3 residues: CASRGDTPTTEAFF. CDR3 coding DNA: TGTGCCAGTAGGGGGGACACTCCGACCACTGAAGCTTTCTTT.

The chain joins TRBV27 to TRBJ1-2; 7 bases map to TRBD1. Germline V CDR1 and CDR2: MNHEY, SMNVEV (reference sequence). There are 15 residues in the CDR3. V was pared by 3 bases and J by 6 bases, with 10 bases of the junction left unmatched. CDR3 sequence (DNA): TGTGCCAGCAGTTTCGGGCAGGGGGTTCCAGATGGCTACACCTTC. Translated, it gives CASSFGQGVPDGYTF.

The chain has TRBV6-4 and TRBJ1-1; possibly TRBD1 for D (6 bases). Per germline, CDR1 MRHNA and CDR2 SNTAGT. This CDR3 contains 14 residues. Trimming shortened V by 5 bases and J by 2 bases, and 12 bases separated the two germline ends. Written as DNA, the CDR3 is TGTGCCAGCAGTTTGCAGGGGCTAAACACTGAAGCTTTCTTT. Residues: CASSLQGLNTEAFF.

The chain joins TRBV5-1 to TRBJ2-5; a weak D match, TRBD2 (8 bases). The CDR3 is made up of 16 amino acids. V dropped 0 bases and J dropped 1 base, with 13 bases sitting between them. Germline CDR1 reads SGHRS; CDR2 reads YFSETQ. CDR3 DNA: TGCGCCAGCAGCTTGGCGGGGGGGACAGCCCAAGAGACCCAGTACTTC. This translates into CASSLAGGTAQETQYF.